Below, 8 T cell receptor beta chains from the same sample are listed, as sequenced in a study of radiotherapy plus CTLA-4 blockade in lung cancer. Clones were read by immunoSEQ multiplex PCR, and TCRdb kept only the in-frame ones, dropping some. Among 35,000 to 50,000 clones listed, about three quarters were seen once. The sequencing used peripheral blood, collected from a patient treated with radiotherapy plus ipilimumab. These receptors all stem from a human donor with non-small cell lung cancer who had a complete response to radiotherapy plus ipilimumab.

This clone was seen more than once but under ten times. The chain links TRBV7-9 to TRBJ1-4; 7 bases map to TRBD1. This CDR3 contains 16 residues. V lost 2 bases to trimming and J lost 4 bases; unmatched junction nucleotides: 7. Germline loops: CDR1 SEHNR, CDR2 FQNEAQ (reference sequence). The CDR3 sequence: CASSLTAGTVNEKLFF. The CDR3 coding sequence is TGTGCCAGCAGCTTAACTGCCGGGACAGTTAATGAAAAACTGTTTTTT.

The chain links TRBV16 to TRBJ2-1; D is uncertain. Trimming removed 3 bases from V and 3 bases from J, with 12 bases in between. The CDR3 totals 15 residues. Germline V CDR1 and CDR2: KGHSY, FQNENV. CDR3 sequence (DNA): TGTGCCAGCAGCCAGTACAAATTTGGCTACAATGAGCAGTTCTTC. It encodes CASSQYKFGYNEQFF.

The chain links TRBV28 to TRBJ1-3; 8 bases are shared with TRBD1. The germline V gene encodes CDR1 MDHEN and CDR2 SYDVKM. J gave up 4 bases and V 5 bases, and 19 bases lay outside the gene matches. The CDR3 runs to 19 residues. The CDR3 loop is CASSNIRLGQGPKGNTIYF. The DNA of the CDR3 is TGTGCCAGCAGTAACATCCGCTTAGGACAGGGCCCTAAAGGAAACACCATATATTTT.

V usage is TRBV27 and J usage is TRBJ2-1; 8 nucleotides align to TRBD2. The length of the CDR3 is 15 residues. Germline loops: CDR1 MNHEY, CDR2 SMNVEV (reference sequence). With V trimmed by 3 bases and J by 3 bases, 4 bases remained unmatched. DNA of the CDR3: TGTGCCAGCAGTTTGCGGCGGGAGGACTACAATGAGCAGTTCTTC. Translated: CASSLRREDYNEQFF.

The rearrangement joins TRBV7-8 to TRBJ2-7, with 7 bases matching TRBD2. V was pared by 4 bases and J by 2 bases, with 5 bases of the junction left unmatched. The CDR3 is 14 residues long. CDR1 and CDR2 (germline): SGHVS, FQNEAQ. The CDR3 sequence: CASSWGGVAYEQYF. The CDR3, as DNA: TGTGCCAGCAGCTGGGGAGGGGTGGCCTACGAGCAGTACTTC.

The gene calls are TRBV7-3 and TRBJ2-2; D gene unclear. V gave up 0 bases and J gave up 2 bases, with 4 bases separating them. The CDR3 runs to 14 residues. Germline CDR1 reads SGHTA; CDR2 reads FQGTGA. Here the CDR3 DNA reads TGTGCCAGCAGCTTAACGGCAAACACCGGGGAGCTGTTTTTT. Amino acid sequence: CASSLTANTGELFF.

This chain connects TRBV10-3 to TRBJ2-7; 9 nucleotides agree with TRBD1. V was clipped by 10 bases and J by 3 bases; unmatched bases: 10. The CDR3 totals 14 residues. In germline, CDR1 is ENHRY, CDR2 SYGVKD. CDR3 DNA sequence: TGTGCCAGCGCTGGCCCGGGACAGGGCTACGAGCAGTACTTC. This translates into CASAGPGQGYEQYF.

The count of this clone is one. The gene calls are TRBV30 and TRBJ2-2; 8 nucleotides match TRBD1. The CDR3 spans 17 residues. Germline assignment: CDR1 GTSNPN and CDR2 SVGIG (reference sequence). The J segment lost 4 bases and the V segment lost 0 bases, leaving 10 bases of the junction unmatched. The CDR3 loop reads CAWSVRTGRPITGELFF. The CDR3 coding sequence is TGTGCCTGGAGTGTACGGACAGGGCGTCCTATCACCGGGGAGCTGTTTTTT.